These T cell receptor beta chains were read from a single sample in a study of blood T cell repertoires in COVID-19. Measured with immunoSEQ multiplex PCR; TCRdb has only the in-frame clones, and not every one. The repertoire includes around 77,000 clones, roughly 80% of them detected once, and 6.5% to 7.5% sits in the top ten. The specimen was peripheral blood. Source of these receptors: a man in his thirties or forties with COVID-19, enrolled during active disease. The CDR3 runs from the conserved cysteine through the conserved F or W.

v_gene	j_gene	CDR3aa
TRBV27	TRBJ2-3	CASSPPDRGVDTQYF
TRBV6-4	TRBJ2-1	CASSVAGEVNEQFF
TRBV29-1	TRBJ1-2	CSAVLLANYGYTF
TRBV15	TRBJ2-1	CATSRQTSAYNEQFF
TRBV23-1	TRBJ1-3	CASSQTQTPGQVSSGNTIYF
TRBV5-5	TRBJ2-7	CASSLTSGTSGSYEQYF
TRBV30	TRBJ2-7	CAWSGTGQGAVEQYF
TRBV6-5	TRBJ2-7	CASSSGQGVEQYF
TRBV5-1	TRBJ1-4	CASHPGSDNEKLFF
TRBV7-3	TRBJ1-5	CASSLSGNQPQHF
TRBV28	TRBJ1-6	CASSPSGGERSPLHF
TRBV6-6	TRBJ1-3	CASRGGGSGNTIYF
TRBV15	TRBJ2-1	CATLRTTSYNEQFF
TRBV24-1	TRBJ2-2	CATSDLLGAIGELFF
TRBV3-1/TRBV3-2	TRBJ2-7	CASGFRDRNEQYF
TRBV5-6	TRBJ2-7	CASSIGLARYEQYF
TRBV30	TRBJ1-2	CASHYGEAYGYTF
TRBV6-2/TRBV6-3	TRBJ1-1	CASSFHPSKVTGDSLNTEAFF
TRBV28	TRBJ1-2	CASIPGRWGFLDGYTF
TRBV30	TRBJ1-3	CAWTTGGAGNTIYF
TRBV6-4	TRBJ2-3	CASSDTGAGAVDTQYF
TRBV6-2/TRBV6-3	TRBJ1-1	CASSYGTGVANAFF
TRBV6-5	TRBJ1-5	CASRRGGFGNQPQHF
TRBV6-6	TRBJ2-5	CASSRYGQGASETQYF
TRBV28	TRBJ1-5	CASSPHAQAPPQHF
TRBV30	TRBJ2-7	CAWSGRAGAYEQYF
TRBV6-2/TRBV6-3	TRBJ1-2	CASSFDRSYGYTF
TRBV12-3/TRBV12-4	TRBJ1-5	CASSLREGQPQHF
TRBV6-2/TRBV6-3	TRBJ1-6	CASSSGQGLNSPLHF
TRBV29-1	TRBJ1-5	CSVGGGSGQPQHF
TRBV6-5	TRBJ1-1	CASSPRGRHTEAFF
TRBV6-5	TRBJ2-7	CASSPWGQSYEQYF
TRBV23-1	TRBJ1-1	CASSPPRPRGTEAFF
TRBV9	TRBJ1-5	CASSATGTGGIQPQHF
TRBV5-5	TRBJ2-7	CASSLEPGTGGEQYF
TRBV18	TRBJ2-7	CASSHRDRGTHEQYF
TRBV5-1	TRBJ2-6	CASNPRSAGGANVLTF
TRBV5-5	TRBJ2-7	CASSETPTGRYEQYF
TRBV7-9	TRBJ1-1	CASSLVRTEAFF
TRBV4-2	TRBJ1-5	CASSQGDRYSNQPQHF
TRBV5-8	TRBJ2-5	CASRKRRVGETQYF
TRBV2	TRBJ1-4	CASTRDRVDEKLFF
TRBV5-4	TRBJ2-3	CASSRSGQGLSTDTQYF
TRBV30	TRBJ2-7	CAWGGDRGPHEQYF
TRBV28	TRBJ2-1	CASSSQGAYNEQFF
TRBV7-9	TRBJ2-5	CASSFPGTAEETQYF
TRBV7-3	TRBJ1-1	CASSETAVGDTEAFF
TRBV6-5	TRBJ2-3	CASSRIAGLTDTQYF
TRBV19	TRBJ2-3	CASSQDRPNTDTQYF
TRBV30	TRBJ1-6	CAWSGGGIYNSPLHF
TRBV4-3	TRBJ2-1	CASSQDSRGDEQFF
TRBV19	TRBJ1-6	CASRFTGVGYSYNSPLHF
TRBV18	TRBJ1-4	CASSGSIDEKLFF
TRBV2	TRBJ2-7	CASSEEGTGHHEQYF
TRBV20-1	TRBJ2-1	CSASTSGIVYEQFF
TRBV2	TRBJ2-7	CASRSPGLAGREQYF
TRBV28	TRBJ1-5	CATQRGTSNNQPQHF
TRBV5-4	TRBJ2-7	CASSLDRASYEQYF
TRBV7-2	TRBJ2-7	CASTRGGSMGGEQYF